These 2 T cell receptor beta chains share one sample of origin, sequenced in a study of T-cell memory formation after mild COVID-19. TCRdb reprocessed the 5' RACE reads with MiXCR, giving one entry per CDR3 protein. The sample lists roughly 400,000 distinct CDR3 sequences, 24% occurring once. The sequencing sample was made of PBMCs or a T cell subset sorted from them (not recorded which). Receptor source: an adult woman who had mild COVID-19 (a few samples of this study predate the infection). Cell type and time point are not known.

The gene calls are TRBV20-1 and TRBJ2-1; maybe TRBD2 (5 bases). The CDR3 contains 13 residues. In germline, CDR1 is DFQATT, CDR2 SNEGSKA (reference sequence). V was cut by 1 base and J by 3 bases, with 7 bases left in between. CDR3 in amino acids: CSARVGVYNEQFF. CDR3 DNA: TGCAGTGCTAGAGTCGGGGTCTACAATGAGCAGTTCTTC.

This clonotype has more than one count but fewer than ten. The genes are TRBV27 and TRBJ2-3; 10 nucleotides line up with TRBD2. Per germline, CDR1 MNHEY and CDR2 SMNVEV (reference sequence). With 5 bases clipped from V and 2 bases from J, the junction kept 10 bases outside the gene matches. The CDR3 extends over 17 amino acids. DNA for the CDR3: TGTGCCAGCAGTCCCGCTGCCACTAGCGGGGACACAGATACGCAGTATTTT. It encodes CASSPAATSGDTDTQYF.